Listed here is a single T cell receptor (beta chain). The CDR3 has 14 amino acids. With 5 bases removed from V and 5 bases from J, the gap between germline ends came to 15 bases. Germline-derived CDR1 and CDR2 are SGHTA and FQGNSA. This sample was taken from a study of OX40 agonist ivuxolimab in advanced cancers. TCRdb's copy holds only in-frame clones and misses some; the assay was immunoSEQ multiplex PCR. The data contain roughly 53,000 clones, 75% to 90% of them singletons. Here the sequenced sample was CD4+ or CD8+ T cells sorted from blood, taken in a trial of the OX40 agonist ivuxolimab. The rearrangement uses TRBV7-2 and TRBJ2-5; D gene uncertain. The TCR was taken from an adult with an advanced solid tumor such as melanoma, head and neck, liver or kidney cancer. CDR3 nucleotide sequence: TGTGCCAGCAGCCCGTCAGGAGTAGGGGAGACCCAGTACTTC. It specifies CASSPSGVGETQYF.